This is a list of T cell receptor beta chains from one sample in a study of blood T cell repertoires in COVID-19. Libraries were prepared by immunoSEQ multiplex PCR; TCRdb keeps only in-frame clonotypes and omits some of them. The sample carries fewer than 120,000 clones, 88% recorded once. Sequenced input: peripheral blood. The receptors were sampled from a woman in her forties or fifties with acute or convalescent COVID-19. Each CDR3 is given with its conserved first and last residue. D genes are given only for firm matches. Expanded clones are given a class, and other clones once, few, many or no size at all.

j_call v_call d_call clone_size cdr3_aa cdr3_nt
TRBJ2-1 TRBV30 NA NA CAWRGPSRNEQFF TGTGCCTGGAGGGGGCCCTCCCGTAATGAGCAGTTCTTC
TRBJ2-3 TRBV10-3 TRBD2 NA CAIRGGFTDTQYF TGTGCCATCAGGGGAGGGTTCACAGATACGCAGTATTTT
TRBJ1-1 TRBV9 NA NA CASSLGHNTEAFF TGTGCCAGCAGCCTGGGGCACAACACTGAAGCTTTCTTT
TRBJ2-1 TRBV5-1 TRBD2 NA CASSLSGPWNEQFF TGCGCCAGCAGTCTTAGCGGGCCGTGGAATGAGCAGTTCTTC
TRBJ2-5 TRBV12-3/TRBV12-4 TRBD2 NA CASSSSGGETQYF TGTGCCAGCAGTTCCTCGGGGGGGGAGACCCAGTACTTC
TRBJ1-2 TRBV7-9 NA NA CASSLKVGGPNYGYTF TGTGCCAGCAGCCTCAAGGTCGGGGGGCCAAACTATGGCTACACCTTC
TRBJ2-3 TRBV21-1 NA NA CASSPRGQGPFKVTDTQYF TGTGCCAGCAGCCCCCGGGGCCAGGGGCCCTTCAAGGTCACAGATACGCAGTATTTT
TRBJ2-2 TRBV3-1/TRBV3-2 TRBD2 NA CASRYSGASWTGELFF TGTGCCAGCAGATATAGCGGGGCATCGTGGACCGGGGAGCTGTTTTTT
TRBJ2-7 TRBV13 TRBD2 NA CASSSRDLKHGGRETAYEQYF TGTGCCAGCAGCTCCCGGGACCTCAAACACGGCGGGAGGGAAACCGCCTACGAGCAGTACTTC
TRBJ2-3 TRBV5-1 NA NA CASSFFPRGGTDTQYF TGCGCCAGCAGCTTTTTCCCCCGGGGAGGTACAGATACGCAGTATTTT
TRBJ2-7 TRBV15 NA NA CATSREAGPNYEQYF TGTGCCACCAGCAGAGAGGCAGGGCCTAACTACGAGCAGTACTTC
TRBJ2-1 TRBV19 TRBD2 NA CASSIVWLAATVYNEQFF TGTGCCAGTAGTATAGTATGGCTAGCGGCCACCGTCTACAATGAGCAGTTCTTC
TRBJ1-6 TRBV19 TRBD1 NA CASKTGGDSPLHF TGTGCCAGTAAAACAGGGGGCGATTCACCCCTCCACTTT
TRBJ1-4 TRBV14 NA NA CASSQEGGSVFF TGTGCCAGCAGCCAAGAAGGCGGATCGGTGTTTTTT
TRBJ1-4 TRBV9 NA NA CASSVGDRQSNEKLFF TGTGCCAGCAGCGTAGGAGACAGGCAGTCTAATGAAAAACTGTTTTTT
TRBJ1-1 TRBV10-3 NA NA CAISVGTPNTEAFF TGTGCCATCAGTGTTGGCACCCCGAACACTGAAGCTTTCTTT
TRBJ2-5 TRBV29-1 TRBD2 many CSGTGLVSGETQYF TGCAGCGGAACGGGACTAGTATCCGGGGAGACCCAGTACTTC
TRBJ2-1 TRBV9 TRBD1 NA CASSLGTDDNEQFF TGTGCCAGCAGCCTCGGGACAGACGACAATGAGCAGTTCTTC
TRBJ2-1 TRBV7-2 TRBD2 NA CASSRPGTSMNEQFF TGTGCCAGCAGTCGTCCGGGGACTAGCATGAATGAGCAGTTCTTC
TRBJ2-5 TRBV30 TRBD2 NA CAWKAGGETQYF TGTGCCTGGAAAGCGGGAGGGGAGACCCAGTACTTC